This T cell receptor (beta chain) derives from a study of CD8+CD57+ T cells in acquired aplastic anemia. Study-wide findings and caveats: Shared by patients and controls, nearly 30 CD8+ CDR3s were abundant in patients.

Both TCR beta VDJ combination and CDR3 sequence profiling were carried out. Genomic DNA was the template for this profiling. TCRdb ran MiXCR on the reads and lists one entry per CDR3 protein. The sample includes about 180,000 distinct CDR3 sequences, about 60% of them seen just once. A word on this clonotype: Its target is unknown.

For sequencing, patients were chosen who had shown expansion of CD8+CD57+ cells by flow cytometry. Blood came from patients not yet given any therapy. Sequencing was done on a sample of sorted CD4+, CD8+, or CD8+CD57+ T cells (not recorded which) from PBMCs. The sequence was collected from a human donor with aplastic anemia.

The CDR3 bases are TGCAGCGTTCCCGGGGCTGAAGCTTTCTTT. Protein product: CSVPGAEAFF. This rearrangement joins TRBV29-1 to TRBJ1-1; D not certain. Germline lookup yields CDR1 SQVTM and CDR2 ANQGSEA. The CDR3 is 10 amino acids. Trimming removed 5 bases at V and 6 bases at J, with 7 bases between.